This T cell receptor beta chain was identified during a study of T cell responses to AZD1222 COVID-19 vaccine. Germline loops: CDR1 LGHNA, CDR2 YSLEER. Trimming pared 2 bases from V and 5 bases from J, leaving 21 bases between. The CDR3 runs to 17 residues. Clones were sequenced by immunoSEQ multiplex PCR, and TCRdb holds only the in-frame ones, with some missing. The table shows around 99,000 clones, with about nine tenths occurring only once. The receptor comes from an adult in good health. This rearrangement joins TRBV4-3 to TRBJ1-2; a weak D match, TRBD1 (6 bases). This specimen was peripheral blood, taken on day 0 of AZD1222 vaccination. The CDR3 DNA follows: TGCGCCAGCAGCCAATACCACCTGGGAGGACAGTCTTATGGCTACACCTTC. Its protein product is CASSQYHLGGQSYGYTF.